This T cell receptor (beta chain) is drawn from a study of blood T cell repertoires in COVID-19. Germline V lookup: CDR1 LNHDA, CDR2 SQIVND (reference sequence). The CDR3 contains 14 residues. The trim removed 9 bases at V and 2 bases at J, leaving 7 bases unmatched. Per the original data handling: It was from reference gene primer amplification that nucleated cell counts were estimated. The repertoire was sequenced with immunoSEQ multiplex PCR; TCRdb's copy has only in-frame clones and lacks some. The V and J calls and clone size are taken from that table; D and trimming were inferred from the DNA. In the table there are approximately 290,000 clones, 90% of which are singletons.

The chain uses TRBV19 and TRBJ1-5, with 7 bases identical to TRBD1. The sample comprised PBMCs or T cells enriched from blood (not recorded which). The receptor's source is a woman aged 18-30 years with acute COVID-19. CDR3 bases: TGTGCCAGCGACTACAGGGGTGGCAATCAGCCCCAGCATTTT. Its translation is CASDYRGGNQPQHF.